The 14 T cell receptor beta chains presented below share a single source sample, sequenced in a study of shared clonotypes between healthy human individuals. TCRdb keeps only in-frame clones here, not all; method: immunoSEQ multiplex PCR. The table includes some 490,000 clones, roughly 80% detected once. Sequencing used PBMCs. These receptors all stem from a woman in her thirties or forties in good health. Some clones in this sample may be carry-over from other donors' samples.

In its sample, this clone was seen once. The V gene is TRBV18, the J gene TRBJ2-7, with 11 bases lining up with TRBD1. CDR3 length equals 13 residues. The V segment lost 8 bases and the J segment 4 bases; nucleotides outside the gene matches: 4. Per the germline V gene, CDR1 is KGHSH and CDR2 is LQKENI. The DNA of the CDR3 is TGTGCCAGCACCGGGACAGGGGGTTACGAGCAGTACTTC. This translates into CASTGTGGYEQYF.

This clone was seen only a few times. V is TRBV2 and J is TRBJ2-7, with 8 positions matching TRBD1. The V gene's germline CDR1 is SNHLY and CDR2 FYNNEI. V dropped 6 bases and J dropped 2; count of bases not matched to a gene: 6. The CDR3 is 14 amino acids. The CDR3 reads CASRDRAATYEQYF. DNA for the CDR3: TGTGCCAGCAGGGACAGGGCGGCAACCTACGAGCAGTACTTC. Variable domain in full (rest from reference TRBV2 and TRBJ2-7): EPEVTQTPSHQVTQMGQEVILRCVPISNHLYFYWYRQILGQKVEFLVSFYNNEISEKSEIFDDQFSVERPDGSNFTLKIRSTKLEDSAMYFCASRDRAATYEQYFGPGTRLTVT.

The genes are TRBV18 and TRBJ2-1; D unresolved. The V gene's germline CDR1 is KGHSH and CDR2 LQKENI. V lost 0 bases to trimming and J lost 12 bases, with 15 bases between them. The CDR3 covers 14 residues. The CDR3 is CASSPPNLDVGQFF. CDR3 DNA: TGTGCCAGCTCACCACCAAACCTAGACGTAGGGCAGTTCTTC. The variable domain in full, with the rest retrieved from reference TRBV18 and TRBJ2-1, is NAGVMQNPRHLVRRRGQEARLRCSPMKGHSHVYWYRQLPEEGLKFMVYLQKENIIDESGMPKERFSAEFPKEGPSILRIQQVVRGDSAAYFCASSPPNLDVGQFFGPGTRLTVL.

This clone was seen just once. The chain joins TRBV7-9 to TRBJ1-3, with D tentatively TRBD1 (5 bases). Germline V gene lookup returns CDR1 SEHNR and CDR2 FQNEAQ (reference sequence). Trimming took off 2 bases at V and 6 bases at J, with 14 bases between the two ends. This CDR3 contains 15 residues. For the CDR3, the DNA is TGTGCCAGCAGCTTATTGCAGGGAACGATAAACACCATATATTTT. Protein sequence: CASSLLQGTINTIYF.

The genes are TRBV2 and TRBJ2-5; D is unresolved. In germline, CDR1 is SNHLY, CDR2 FYNNEI. The CDR3 runs to 13 residues. The V end was cut by 6 bases, the J end by 3 bases, with 11 bases between. CDR3: CASSPDLKETQYF. CDR3 bases: TGTGCCAGCAGCCCCGACTTGAAAGAGACCCAGTACTTC.

This clone was recorded a few times. The chain combines TRBV2 with TRBJ1-1, with a tentative D call TRBD1 (6 bases). Between the trimmed V and J ends, which lost 6 bases and 4 bases, there was a span of 12 bases. The germline CDR1 and CDR2 sequences are SNHLY and FYNNEI. CDR3 length equals 13 residues. The CDR3 nucleotides read TGTGCCAGCAGACTACAGGGTGGCACTGAAGCTTTCTTT. Translating gives CASRLQGGTEAFF.

Regarding this clone: A read error may be the cause here, since a much bigger clone is one base away. The chain links TRBV6-1 to TRBJ2-6; D could derive from TRBD1 or TRBD2 (5 bases each). Germline V gene data show CDR1 as MNHNS and CDR2 as SASEGT. CDR3 length: 16 residues. In nucleotides, the CDR3 is TGTGCCAGCAGTGAAGAGGCGGGCTCTGGGGCCAGCGTCCTGACTTTC. Translated: CASSEEAGSGASVLTF.

The V call is TRBV5-4, the J call TRBJ2-1; D perhaps matches TRBD2 (6 bases). Germline values: CDR1 SGHNT, CDR2 YYREEE (reference sequence). V lost 4 bases, J lost 4 bases, and 15 bases lay in between. This CDR3 spans 15 amino acids. DNA of the CDR3: TGTGCCAGCAGCGACCGGGACTGGCGATACAATGAGCAGTTCTTC. This encodes CASSDRDWRYNEQFF.

This clone was observed many times. V gene TRBV6-1 combines with J gene TRBJ1-5; D is unresolved. The V end lost 6 bases, the J end lost 0 bases, and 6 bases lay between the germline ends. Germline V lookup: CDR1 MNHNS, CDR2 SASEGT. The CDR3 spans 13 residues. This CDR3 reads CASRSNSNQPQHF. The CDR3, as DNA: TGTGCCAGCAGGAGCAATAGCAATCAGCCCCAGCATTTT.

This clone was seen once. The chain employs TRBV28 and TRBJ2-1; D possibly corresponds to TRBD2 (6 bases). Germline CDR1 reads MDHEN; CDR2 reads SYDVKM. The CDR3 runs to 15 residues. Between the trimmed V and J ends, which lost 7 bases and 10 bases, there was a span of 23 bases. The CDR3, as DNA: TGTGCCAGCACCTCAAGTGGTGTTGGCGGGATAGAGCAGTTCTTC. This sequence encodes CASTSSGVGGIEQFF.

The chain is built from TRBV7-9 and TRBJ2-5; 7 nucleotides match TRBD1. The CDR3 is 14 amino acids. The J segment lost 3 bases and the V segment lost 8 bases, leaving 9 bases of the junction unmatched. Germline CDR1 reads SEHNR; CDR2 reads FQNEAQ (reference sequence). The CDR3 spells CASSLGRGKETQYF. As DNA, the CDR3 is TGTGCCAGCTCCCTCGGCAGGGGGAAAGAGACCCAGTACTTC.

The gene calls are TRBV7-3 and TRBJ2-1, with D perhaps TRBD2 (6 bases). V lost 5 bases to trimming and J lost 7 bases, with 18 bases between them. Germline V gene lookup returns CDR1 SGHTA and CDR2 FQGTGA. The CDR3 has 15 residues. The DNA of the CDR3 is TGTGCCAGCAGCCTGACCGGGGGTGGGACTAATGAGCAGTTCTTC. Encoded protein: CASSLTGGGTNEQFF.

Comments on this clone: The sample holds other DNA sequences that translate to the same CDR3. The chain is built from TRBV19 and TRBJ2-3; 9 bases are a match to TRBD1. The CDR3 has 13 residues. Germline loops: CDR1 LNHDA, CDR2 SQIVND (reference sequence). V lost 6 bases to trimming and J lost 3 bases; unmatched junction nucleotides: 1. The CDR3 DNA follows: TGTGCCAGTAGGGACAGGGGTACAGATACGCAGTATTTT. It encodes CASRDRGTDTQYF.

V is TRBV28 and J is TRBJ1-5; tentative D call: TRBD1 (5 bases). The CDR3 spans 16 residues. CDR1 is MDHEN and CDR2 is SYDVKM in the germline V gene. The ends were cut back, 5 bases at V and 3 bases at J, with 17 bases in the middle. Here the CDR3 DNA reads TGTGCCAGCAGTAGACCGGGACCCGGGCCCAATCAGCCCCAGCATTTT. Residues: CASSRPGPGPNQPQHF.